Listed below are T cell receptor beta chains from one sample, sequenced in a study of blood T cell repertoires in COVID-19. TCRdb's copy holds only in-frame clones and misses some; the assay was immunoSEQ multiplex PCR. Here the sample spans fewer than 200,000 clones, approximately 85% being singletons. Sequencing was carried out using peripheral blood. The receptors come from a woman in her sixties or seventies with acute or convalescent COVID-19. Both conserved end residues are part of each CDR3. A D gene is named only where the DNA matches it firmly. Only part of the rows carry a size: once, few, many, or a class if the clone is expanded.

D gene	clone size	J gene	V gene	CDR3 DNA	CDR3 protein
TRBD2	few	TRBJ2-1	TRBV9	TGTGCCAGCAGCGTCGGACTAGCGGCTAACAATGAGCAGTTCTTC	CASSVGLAANNEQFF
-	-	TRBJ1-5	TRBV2	TGTGCCAGCAGTGAGGACGGGGATCAGCCCCAGCATTTT	CASSEDGDQPQHF
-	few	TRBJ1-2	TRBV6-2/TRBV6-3	TGTGCCAGCAGCCGGCCTGTCGGTTGGGGCGAACCCAACTATGGCTACACCTTC	CASSRPVGWGEPNYGYTF
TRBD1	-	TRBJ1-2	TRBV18	TGTGCCAGCTCACCACCGAGGACAGGACAGTCTTTTTTAAACTATGGCTACACCTTC	CASSPPRTGQSFLNYGYTF
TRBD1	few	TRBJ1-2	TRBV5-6	TGTGCCAGCAGCTTACTGGGACAGGGGCTTGGTGGCTACACCTTC	CASSLLGQGLGGYTF
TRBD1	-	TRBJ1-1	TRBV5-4	TGTGCCACCAGCAAATCAGGGGGCAGGGGTGAAGCTTTCTTT	CATSKSGGRGEAFF
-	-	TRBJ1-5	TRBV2	TGTGCCAGCAGTGACCTACCGTCGGTCAATCAGCCCCAGCATTTT	CASSDLPSVNQPQHF
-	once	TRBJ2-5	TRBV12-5	TGTGCTAGTGGTCCTGACAGAGGAGAGACCCAGTACTTC	CASGPDRGETQYF
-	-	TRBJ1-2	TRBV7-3	TGTGCCAGCAGCTTAAGTGGGGGCGCGCAGGGCTACACCTTC	CASSLSGGAQGYTF
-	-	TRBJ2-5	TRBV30	TGTGCCTGCTTCCGACAGGCCCGAGGGACCCAGTACTTC	CACFRQARGTQYF
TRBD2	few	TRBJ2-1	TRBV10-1	TGCGCCAGCAGTCCGGGACTAGAGATCAATGAGCAGTTCTTC	CASSPGLEINEQFF
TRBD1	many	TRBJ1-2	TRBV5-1	TGCGCCAGCAGCTCCTCGACAGGGGGGAAAAGTGGCTACACCTTC	CASSSSTGGKSGYTF
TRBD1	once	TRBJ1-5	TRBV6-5	TGTGCCAGCAGCGGCAGGGGGCTTAGCAATCAGCCCCAGCATTTT	CASSGRGLSNQPQHF
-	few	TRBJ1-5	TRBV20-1	TGCAGTGCTAGTTCCCAGTATAGCAATCAGCCCCAGCATTTT	CSASSQYSNQPQHF
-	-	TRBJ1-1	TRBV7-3	TGTGCCAGCAGCTTAACGCTCGGGGGGCTTAGCACTGAAGCTTTCTTT	CASSLTLGGLSTEAFF
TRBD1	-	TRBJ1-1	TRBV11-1	TGTGCCAGCAGCACCCCGAGGGGGCTCATGAACACTGAAGCTTTCTTT	CASSTPRGLMNTEAFF
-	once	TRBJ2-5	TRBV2	TGTGCCAGCAGTTTACAAGAGACCCAGTACTTC	CASSLQETQYF
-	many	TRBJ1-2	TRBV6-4	TGTGCCTCCGGCGGAGGGAACTATGGCTACACCTTC	CASGGGNYGYTF
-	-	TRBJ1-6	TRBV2	TGTGCCAGCAGGCGGGACGCCGGAAATTCACCCCTCCACTTT	CASRRDAGNSPLHF
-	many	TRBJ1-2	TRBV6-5	TGTGCCAGCCATGACGGACTAAACTATGGCTACACCTTC	CASHDGLNYGYTF
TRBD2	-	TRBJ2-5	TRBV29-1	TGCAGCGGAGCGGGAGGGCCCCAAGAGACCCAGTACTTC	CSGAGGPQETQYF
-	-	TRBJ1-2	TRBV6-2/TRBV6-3	TGTGCCAGCAGTTACGAGAGATCCTATGGCTACACCTTC	CASSYERSYGYTF
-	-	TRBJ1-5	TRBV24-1	TGTGCCACCAGTGATTTGGGGAGTCAGCCCCAGCATTTT	CATSDLGSQPQHF
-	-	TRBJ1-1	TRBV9	TGTGCCAGCAGCGGACAGGCACAGAACACTGAAGCTTTCTTT	CASSGQAQNTEAFF